The subject of this entry is one T cell receptor (beta chain). It has no known antigen specificity. Base qualities were left out, and no much larger clone turns up one base away. The record originates from a study of regulatory T cells in long-lasting Graves disease (dated by TCRdb to about 2021). Regarding the complete study: Antithyroid drugs had been taken for less than 3 months by newly diagnosed Graves' disease patients. The study took place in China and was registered as a clinical trial. This study used TCR sequencing and RNA sequencing of peripheral blood to compare persistent Graves' disease patients against newly diagnosed Graves' disease patients. A total of some 35 samples underwent TCR sequencing, from 13 patients with persistent Graves' disease and approximately 20 patients with newly diagnosed Graves' disease.

The sample's time point label is to be understood as: newly diagnosed GD, antithyroid drugs for less than 3 months. For both TCR sequencing and RNA sequencing, RNA was extracted from PBMCs using TRIzol. Graves' disease was diagnosed according to American Thyroid Association guidelines. The patients came from an endocrinology department in Xi'an, China. Each patient gave about 9.1 milliliters of peripheral blood, collected in an EDTA anticoagulant tube. PBMCs were isolated by Ficoll Paque Plus density gradient separation without further T cell sorting. An Agilent 2100 Bioanalyzer and agarose gel were used to check RNA quality, while a NanoDrop 2000 measured RNA concentration. Libraries came from multiplex PCR. Sequenced on an Illumina HiSeq 4000. TCR beta libraries were built with iRepertoire HTBI primers and Arm-PCR amplification of CDR3 regions. Gel purification was performed on PCR products prior to sequencing. The authors' analysis ran thus. Across samples, 55 to 80 TRBV and 12 to 15 TRBJ segments were identified and used for gene usage analysis of CDR3 amino acid clonotypes. Filtered high-quality paired reads were merged into contigs using COPE and FqMerger. Contigs were aligned with BLAST to IMGT TRBV, TRBD and TRBJ reference genes, and CDR3 was defined per IMGT. Any clonotype with a frequency above 0.1% was classified as a highly expanded clone. Shannon entropy served as the measure of repertoire diversity, while the Gini coefficient captured V-J evenness. Clonotypes shared by more than one individual were considered public. TCRdb reprocessed the public reads (quality trimming at Q25 with fastp, clone calling with MiXCR) and kept in-frame beta chains. Every distinct CDR3 protein forms one entry, paired with its most common genes and DNA. The V and J calls follow TCRdb's processing rather than the paper's. For this sample the table gives hundreds of thousands of distinct CDR3 sequences, of which about 16% were detected only once. The ten largest make up approximately 18% of the sample.

On the study overall, not on this receptor specifically: Lower TCR Shannon entropy and fewer highly expanded clones were observed in persistent Graves' disease patients than in newly diagnosed patients, which suggested clonal expansion. Persistent patients shared more public clonotypes among themselves (approximately 2,500) than newly diagnosed patients did (more than 950). Because the primary lesion, thyroid tissue, could not be accessed, the study looked at peripheral blood alone. Persistent disease showed preferential use of TRBV28, TRBJ1-2 and TRBJ2-5, whereas newly diagnosed disease favored TRBV20-1 and TRBJ2-1. Only the TCR beta chain was sequenced and analyzed. As a limitation, the authors acknowledged that the small sample size may reduce accuracy.

The junction shows trimming of 5 bases on V and 8 bases on J, and the gene matches do not reach 6 bases of it. In the germline V gene (reference sequence), CDR1 corresponds to SEHNR and CDR2 to FQNEAQ. Taken from cysteine to phenylalanine, the CDR3 has 14 residues. The DNA shown is the 42-base CDR3, in frame from base 1. A further study also used this sample, focusing on T cells in Graves' hyperthyroidism and ophthalmopathy. Per the second study: Stable Graves' hyperthyroidism was defined as no progression to ophthalmopathy during 18 months of follow-up. Hyperthyroidism patients were newly diagnosed, with disease duration under 2 months, and aged 18 to 65 years. Exclusion was applied to patients with uncontrolled infections, other autoimmune diseases, pregnancy or lactation. Diagnoses relied on clinical symptoms, serum thyroxine and TRAb, thyroid ultrasound and orbital computed tomography. For the first round of RT-PCR on the TCR CDR3, the HTBI primer set was used together with the Qiagen OneStep RT-PCR kit. Most expanded thyroid clonotypes (frequency above 0.001) were also detected in blood, suggesting blood repertoires may reflect thyroid immune responses. A model built on a 13 V-J signature distinguished ophthalmopathy from stable hyperthyroidism, reaching 87.88% sensitivity and 81.08% specificity in cross-validation and 80%/75% in testing. In validation, the model predicted progression to ophthalmopathy a median of approximately 6.6 months before onset, with about 70% sensitivity and 72.22% specificity. A discovery cohort of roughly 96 patients, roughly 45 with Graves' ophthalmopathy and 57 with stable Graves' hyperthyroidism, was used to find distinguishing TCR V-J signatures. Prospective prediction of ophthalmopathy was tested in an independent validation cohort of 18 hyperthyroidism patients and 15 to 17 patients who later progressed to ophthalmopathy. The roughly 91 discovery patients were randomly divided into training and test sets at a 7:3 ratio. The study also compared thyroid tissue and blood T-cell repertoires from roughly six Graves' hyperthyroidism patients. After sampling, hyperthyroidism patients received methimazole starting at 30 mg daily, and ophthalmopathy patients received high-dose intravenous methylprednisolone. Libraries were constructed in a second round of multiplex PCR, after which size selection and purification were performed. Sequencing of the libraries was done on an Illumina HiSeq2000 using paired-end 100 bp reads. SOAPnuke was used to process the raw data, with reads discarded if the reads contained adapters or uncalled bases, had a mean Phred below 15, or lacked an exact constant-primer or identifier match. High-quality paired reads were merged with COPE v1.2.5, and unique nucleotide sequences were defined as clonotypes. MiTCR v1.1 was used to align clonotypes to the IMGT TRBV, TRBD and TRBJ reference segments. Only V-J combinations with frequency above 0.0001, covering 99% to 99.2% of repertoires, were analysed. The TCS score was defined as F50 (clonal expansion) divided by E x V (chaos), with BLOSUM62-based TCRdist calculated between CDR3 peptides within each V-J. Welch's t-statistics and random forest reduced just over 500 V-J features to 10 to 15, which were used in a naive Bayes classifier (R e1071). Sample size was not statistically predetermined, and investigators were not blinded to group allocation. According to the paper, TCR Vbeta CDR3 sequencing was carried out on about 140 peripheral blood samples, which came from under 50 ophthalmopathy, approximately 78 hyperthyroidism and roughly 17 progressor patients.

The TCR comes from a woman under 40 with Graves disease. Donor details come from another sample of the same person, matched by shared clones. Recombination connected TRBV7-9 to TRBJ1-6; TRBD1 matches 7 bases in the middle. The sample in question was peripheral blood mononuclear cells (PBMCs), obtained at new diagnosis, from a patient treated with antithyroid drugs. The CDR3 protein: CASSQGQSDSPLHF. In nucleotide form, the sequence is TGTGCCAGCAGCCAGGGACAGTCGGATTCACCCCTCCACTTT.